Listed below are T cell receptor beta chains from one sample, sequenced in a study of cytomegalovirus exposure and HLA in healthy donors. Profiling relied on immunoSEQ multiplex PCR, and the TCRdb table lists in-frame clones only, not all of them. The sample records around 100,000 clones, 75% to 80% being singletons. The specimen sequenced was PBMCs. These receptor sequences come from a male donor in good health and CMV-seropositive. Each CDR3 is given with its conserved first and last residue. A D gene is named only where the DNA matches it firmly. Size is omitted from some rows. Given values are once, few, many or a class for expanded clones.

j_call: TRBJ2-5
clone_size: NA
v_call: TRBV19
d_call: NA
cdr3_nt: TGTGCCAGTAGTCTAACGGGGACCCAGTACTTC
cdr3_aa: CASSLTGTQYF

j_call: TRBJ2-1
clone_size: NA
v_call: TRBV18
d_call: NA
cdr3_nt: TGTGCCAGCTCGGTCAATTCCCGGGACTGGGGCGATGAGCAGTTCTTC
cdr3_aa: CASSVNSRDWGDEQFF

j_call: TRBJ1-4
clone_size: NA
v_call: TRBV5-1
d_call: NA
cdr3_nt: TGCGCCAGCAGCTTCGGGGCACAGGGAGGGGAAAAACTGTTTTTT
cdr3_aa: CASSFGAQGGEKLFF

j_call: TRBJ1-5
clone_size: NA
v_call: TRBV6-4
d_call: NA
cdr3_nt: TGTGCCAGCAGCCACCTAGTCGGCGGGCCCCATCAGCCCCAGCATTTT
cdr3_aa: CASSHLVGGPHQPQHF

j_call: TRBJ2-5
clone_size: NA
v_call: TRBV7-9
d_call: TRBD1
cdr3_nt: TGTGCCAGCAGCTTCGAACAGGGGGCGCGGGAGACCCAGTACTTC
cdr3_aa: CASSFEQGARETQYF

j_call: TRBJ1-4
clone_size: NA
v_call: TRBV9
d_call: NA
cdr3_nt: TGTGCCAGCAGCGCATCCAGGGGTAATGAAAAACTGTTTTTT
cdr3_aa: CASSASRGNEKLFF

j_call: TRBJ2-4
clone_size: NA
v_call: TRBV28
d_call: NA
cdr3_nt: TGTGCCAGCAGTTTAGTAGGGACATCCGTAGCCAAAAACATTCAGTACTTC
cdr3_aa: CASSLVGTSVAKNIQYF

j_call: TRBJ2-1
clone_size: NA
v_call: TRBV28
d_call: TRBD2
cdr3_nt: TGTGCCAGCAGTTCCCCCGGACTAGCACAGGAGCAGTTCTTC
cdr3_aa: CASSSPGLAQEQFF

j_call: TRBJ2-5
clone_size: once
v_call: TRBV5-1
d_call: TRBD1
cdr3_nt: TGCGCCAGCAGCTTGGCCTTGACAGGGGGCCAAGAGACCCAGTACTTC
cdr3_aa: CASSLALTGGQETQYF

j_call: TRBJ1-5
clone_size: NA
v_call: TRBV28
d_call: NA
cdr3_nt: TGTGCCAGCAGTTCCCCGGCGGGCTTTAGCAATCAGCCCCAGCATTTT
cdr3_aa: CASSSPAGFSNQPQHF

j_call: TRBJ2-7
clone_size: NA
v_call: TRBV6-5
d_call: NA
cdr3_nt: TGTGCCGCGGCGAAGGCCCCAGCCTCCTACGAGCAGTACTTC
cdr3_aa: CAAAKAPASYEQYF

j_call: TRBJ1-4
clone_size: NA
v_call: TRBV7-9
d_call: NA
cdr3_nt: TGTTCCAGCACAGCTGAGGGTGCAACTAATGAAAAACTGTTTTTT
cdr3_aa: CSSTAEGATNEKLFF

j_call: TRBJ2-7
clone_size: NA
v_call: TRBV5-6
d_call: TRBD1
cdr3_nt: TGTGCCAGCAGCTTGGGGACAGGGGTCCCCCACGAGCAGTACTTC
cdr3_aa: CASSLGTGVPHEQYF

j_call: TRBJ2-3
clone_size: NA
v_call: TRBV9
d_call: NA
cdr3_nt: TGTGCCAGCAGCATGGGACTCAGCACAGATACGCAGTATTTT
cdr3_aa: CASSMGLSTDTQYF

j_call: TRBJ2-5
clone_size: few
v_call: TRBV7-9
d_call: TRBD1
cdr3_nt: TGTGCCAGCAGCTTGGGACAGGGGTTGGAGACCCAGTACTTC
cdr3_aa: CASSLGQGLETQYF

j_call: TRBJ2-7
clone_size: few
v_call: TRBV7-2
d_call: TRBD2
cdr3_nt: TGTGCCAGCAGCGTCGGGACTAGCGTCTCCTACGAGCAGTACTTC
cdr3_aa: CASSVGTSVSYEQYF

j_call: TRBJ1-1
clone_size: once
v_call: TRBV27
d_call: TRBD1
cdr3_nt: TGTGCCAGCAGTCTGCAGGGGGAGCCTGGGGGAGCTTTCTTT
cdr3_aa: CASSLQGEPGGAFF

j_call: TRBJ2-3
clone_size: NA
v_call: TRBV6-6
d_call: TRBD2
cdr3_nt: TGTGCCAGCAGTTCTGAGGCGGGAGGAACAGATACGCAGTATTTT
cdr3_aa: CASSSEAGGTDTQYF

j_call: TRBJ2-7
clone_size: NA
v_call: TRBV4-2
d_call: TRBD2
cdr3_nt: TGTGCCAGCAGCCAAGACCTGGGTAGCGGGAGGTACGAGCAGTACTTC
cdr3_aa: CASSQDLGSGRYEQYF

j_call: TRBJ1-4
clone_size: NA
v_call: TRBV19
d_call: NA
cdr3_nt: TGTGCCAGTAAAGAAAGGGGCGGTGCAACTAATGAAAAACTGTTTTTT
cdr3_aa: CASKERGGATNEKLFF

j_call: TRBJ1-1
clone_size: NA
v_call: TRBV10-3
d_call: TRBD1
cdr3_nt: TGTGCCACCGACAGGGGTGGTACTGAAGCTTTCTTT
cdr3_aa: CATDRGGTEAFF

j_call: TRBJ2-7
clone_size: NA
v_call: TRBV11-2
d_call: TRBD1
cdr3_nt: TGTGCCAGCAGCTTAGGCCGAGTGACAGGGAAGCGGTACGAGCAGTACTTC
cdr3_aa: CASSLGRVTGKRYEQYF

j_call: TRBJ1-1
clone_size: few
v_call: TRBV6-1
d_call: NA
cdr3_nt: TGTGCCAGCAGTACCCACGGGGGGCACACTGAAGCTTTCTTT
cdr3_aa: CASSTHGGHTEAFF

j_call: TRBJ2-7
clone_size: NA
v_call: TRBV14
d_call: TRBD2
cdr3_nt: TGTGCCAGCTCGGGGGGGAGGTACTTCTACGAGCAGTACTTC
cdr3_aa: CASSGGRYFYEQYF

j_call: TRBJ1-4
clone_size: NA
v_call: TRBV4-3
d_call: NA
cdr3_nt: TGCGCCAGCAGCCGAGCGCCCGGGGGGGGGAATGAAAAACTGTTTTTT
cdr3_aa: CASSRAPGGGNEKLFF

j_call: TRBJ2-3
clone_size: NA
v_call: TRBV4-1
d_call: NA
cdr3_nt: TGCGCCAGCAGCCAAGAGTTTCTCCTAAGGGGGCAGTATTTT
cdr3_aa: CASSQEFLLRGQYF

j_call: TRBJ1-4
clone_size: NA
v_call: TRBV9
d_call: NA
cdr3_nt: TGTGCCAGCAGCTCGCCGGGACACGCAACTAATGAAAAACTGTTTTTT
cdr3_aa: CASSSPGHATNEKLFF

j_call: TRBJ1-3
clone_size: NA
v_call: TRBV6-9
d_call: NA
cdr3_nt: TGTGCCAGCAGTTATTGGAGGGTGGGAGGGGGAAACACCATATATTTT
cdr3_aa: CASSYWRVGGGNTIYF

j_call: TRBJ1-3
clone_size: NA
v_call: TRBV6-5
d_call: NA
cdr3_nt: TGTGCCAGCAGTTATTGGGCGGGTTTGGCTGGAAACACCATATATTTT
cdr3_aa: CASSYWAGLAGNTIYF

j_call: TRBJ2-1
clone_size: NA
v_call: TRBV6-5
d_call: TRBD2
cdr3_nt: TGTGCCAGCAGCCCTATTAGCGGGATCAATGAGCAGTTCTTC
cdr3_aa: CASSPISGINEQFF

j_call: TRBJ2-1
clone_size: NA
v_call: TRBV5-8
d_call: TRBD2
cdr3_nt: TGTGCCAGCAGCCTCAGCGGGGCCTCTTACAATGAGCAGTTCTTC
cdr3_aa: CASSLSGASYNEQFF

j_call: TRBJ1-1
clone_size: once
v_call: TRBV6-6
d_call: NA
cdr3_nt: TGTGCCAGCAGTAACCTAGGGAACACTGAAGCTTTCTTT
cdr3_aa: CASSNLGNTEAFF

j_call: TRBJ2-3
clone_size: NA
v_call: TRBV6-5
d_call: TRBD1
cdr3_nt: TGTGCCTCCCGGGACAGACACACAGATACGCAGTATTTT
cdr3_aa: CASRDRHTDTQYF

j_call: TRBJ2-3
clone_size: NA
v_call: TRBV30
d_call: TRBD2
cdr3_nt: TGTGCCTGGAGTAGGGGACTACCGTCTAGCACAGATACGCAGTATTTT
cdr3_aa: CAWSRGLPSSTDTQYF

j_call: TRBJ2-1
clone_size: NA
v_call: TRBV28
d_call: NA
cdr3_nt: TGTGCCAGCAGCACCTTCCTCGAAGTAGCGGCAAATGAGCAGTTCTTC
cdr3_aa: CASSTFLEVAANEQFF

j_call: TRBJ2-1
clone_size: NA
v_call: TRBV4-2
d_call: TRBD2
cdr3_nt: TGTGCCAGCAGCCAGGGAGCTAGCGGCATTTACAATGAGCAGTTCTTC
cdr3_aa: CASSQGASGIYNEQFF

j_call: TRBJ2-7
clone_size: once
v_call: TRBV28
d_call: NA
cdr3_nt: TGTGCCAGCAGGTCTCAGGGCCCCAGCTCCTACGAGCAGTACTTC
cdr3_aa: CASRSQGPSSYEQYF

j_call: TRBJ2-3
clone_size: NA
v_call: TRBV7-2
d_call: NA
cdr3_nt: TGTGCCAGCAGCTTAGCGCCAGGAAGCACAGATACGCAGTATTTT
cdr3_aa: CASSLAPGSTDTQYF

j_call: TRBJ2-7
clone_size: few
v_call: TRBV28
d_call: NA
cdr3_nt: TGTGCCAGCAGGCCTAATATGGTAGGGGCCCGGGAGCAGTACTTC
cdr3_aa: CASRPNMVGAREQYF

j_call: TRBJ2-3
clone_size: NA
v_call: TRBV27
d_call: TRBD2
cdr3_nt: TGTGCCAGCAGTTGGGGACTAGCGGGAGGCACAGATACGCAGTATTTT
cdr3_aa: CASSWGLAGGTDTQYF

j_call: TRBJ2-7
clone_size: NA
v_call: TRBV27
d_call: NA
cdr3_nt: TGTGCCAGCAGTCCCGGGTCCACCCCCACCTCCGAGCAGTACTTC
cdr3_aa: CASSPGSTPTSEQYF

j_call: TRBJ1-2
clone_size: NA
v_call: TRBV5-1
d_call: TRBD1
cdr3_nt: TGCGCCAGCAGCCGACAGGGAGAGGTTGGCTACACCTTC
cdr3_aa: CASSRQGEVGYTF